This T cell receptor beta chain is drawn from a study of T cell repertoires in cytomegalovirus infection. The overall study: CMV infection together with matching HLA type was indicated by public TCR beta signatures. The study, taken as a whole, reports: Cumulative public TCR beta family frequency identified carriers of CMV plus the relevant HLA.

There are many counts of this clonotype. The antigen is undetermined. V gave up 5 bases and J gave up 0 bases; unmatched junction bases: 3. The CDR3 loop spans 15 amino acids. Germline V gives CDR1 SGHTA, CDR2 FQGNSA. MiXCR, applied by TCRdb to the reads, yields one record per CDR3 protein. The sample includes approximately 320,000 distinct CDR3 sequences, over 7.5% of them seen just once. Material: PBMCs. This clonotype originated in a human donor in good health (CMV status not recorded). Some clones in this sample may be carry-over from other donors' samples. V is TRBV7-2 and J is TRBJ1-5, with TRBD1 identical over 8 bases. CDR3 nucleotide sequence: TGTGCCAGCAGCCGACAGGGGACTAGCAATCAGCCCCAGCATTTT. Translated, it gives CASSRQGTSNQPQHF. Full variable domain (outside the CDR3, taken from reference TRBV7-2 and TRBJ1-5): GAGVSQSPSNKVTEKGKDVELRCDPISGHTALYWYRQSLGQGLEFLIYFQGNSAPDKSGLPSDRFSAERTGGSVSTLTIQRTQQEDSAVYLCASSRQGTSNQPQHFGDGTRLSIL.